This TCR beta chain was recovered during a study of cytomegalovirus exposure and HLA in healthy donors. Primers: 60 Vbeta forward and 13 Jbeta reverse. Here immunoSEQ multiplex PCR was the method, and the copy in TCRdb shows in-frame clones only, minus some. This table has about 130,000 clones, about 71% appearing once. The material sequenced was PBMCs. The TCR sequence derives from a woman in her 50s in good health and CMV-seronegative.

The CDR3 loop is CASSPTGVGGYTF. As DNA, the CDR3 is TGTGCCAGCAGTCCTACAGGGGTTGGTGGCTACACCTTC. V is TRBV28 and J is TRBJ1-2, with 7 bases aligning to TRBD1. Trimming at V came to 5 bases and at J to 7 bases, leaving 7 bases not matched to a gene. CDR1 and CDR2 (germline): MDHEN, SYDVKM. The CDR3 is made up of 13 amino acids.